This entry is about one T cell receptor (beta chain). The germline gives CDR1 SNHLY, CDR2 FYNNEI. Trimming stripped 1 base from V and 4 bases from J, with 13 bases between. This CDR3 spans 15 amino acids. The data derive from a study of cytomegalovirus exposure and HLA in healthy donors. The primer mix had 60 Vbeta and 13 Jbeta primers. Clones were read by immunoSEQ multiplex PCR, and TCRdb kept only the in-frame ones, dropping some. The sample has around 300,000 clones; 80% to 90% are singletons. The sequence derives from a young woman in good health and CMV-seronegative. Sequenced sample: PBMCs. The genes are TRBV2 and TRBJ1-2; possibly TRBD1 for D (5 bases). The CDR3 spells CASSEGRGPSYGYTF. The DNA of the CDR3 is TGTGCCAGCAGTGAAGGGAGGGGCCCCTCCTATGGCTACACCTTC.